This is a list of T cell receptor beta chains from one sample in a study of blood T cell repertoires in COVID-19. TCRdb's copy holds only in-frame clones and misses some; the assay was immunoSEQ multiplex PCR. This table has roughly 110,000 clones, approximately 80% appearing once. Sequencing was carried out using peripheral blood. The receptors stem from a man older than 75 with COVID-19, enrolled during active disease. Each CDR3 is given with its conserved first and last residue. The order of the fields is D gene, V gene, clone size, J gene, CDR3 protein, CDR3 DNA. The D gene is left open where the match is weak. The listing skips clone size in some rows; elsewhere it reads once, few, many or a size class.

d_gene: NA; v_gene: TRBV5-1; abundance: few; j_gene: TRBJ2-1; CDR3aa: CARGLVTYNEQFF; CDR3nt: TGCGCCAGGGGGCTTGTCACCTACAATGAGCAGTTCTTC
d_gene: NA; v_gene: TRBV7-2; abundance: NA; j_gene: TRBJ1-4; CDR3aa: CASSPPGREGEKLFF; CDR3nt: TGTGCCAGCAGCCCCCCGGGCAGGGAGGGAGAAAAACTGTTTTTT
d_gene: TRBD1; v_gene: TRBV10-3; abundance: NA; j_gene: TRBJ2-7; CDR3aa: CAISVATSGTGVGSDSYEQYF; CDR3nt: TGTGCCATCAGTGTTGCTACATCCGGGACAGGGGTTGGCTCTGACTCCTACGAGCAGTACTTC
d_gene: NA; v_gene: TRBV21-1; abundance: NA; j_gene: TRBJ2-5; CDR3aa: CAARIVTGRPQETQYF; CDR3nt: TGTGCCGCCCGAATAGTCACCGGGAGGCCACAAGAGACCCAGTACTTC
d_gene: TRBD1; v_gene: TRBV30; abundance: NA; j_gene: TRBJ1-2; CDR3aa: CAWRPGQGLLVGYTF; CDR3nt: TGTGCCTGGAGGCCGGGACAGGGTTTGCTGGTTGGCTACACCTTC
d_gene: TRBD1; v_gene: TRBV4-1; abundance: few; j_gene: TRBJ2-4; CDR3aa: CASSQPFGGQGAKNIQYF; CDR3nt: TGCGCCAGCAGCCAGCCGTTCGGAGGACAGGGGGCCAAAAACATTCAGTACTTC
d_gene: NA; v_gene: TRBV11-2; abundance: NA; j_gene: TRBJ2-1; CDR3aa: CASSLAFYNEQFF; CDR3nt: TGTGCCAGCAGCTTAGCCTTTTACAATGAGCAGTTCTTC
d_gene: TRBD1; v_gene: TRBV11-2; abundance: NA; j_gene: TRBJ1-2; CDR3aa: CASSAQRTGDGYTF; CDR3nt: TGTGCCAGCAGCGCCCAAAGGACAGGGGACGGCTACACCTTC
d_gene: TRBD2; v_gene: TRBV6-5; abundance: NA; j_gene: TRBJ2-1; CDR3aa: CAERGEDNEQFF; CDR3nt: TGCGCCGAGCGGGGAGAAGACAATGAGCAGTTCTTC
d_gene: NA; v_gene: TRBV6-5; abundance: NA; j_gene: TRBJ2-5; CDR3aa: CASRAGDWQETQYF; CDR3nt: TGTGCCAGCAGGGCCGGGGATTGGCAAGAGACCCAGTACTTC
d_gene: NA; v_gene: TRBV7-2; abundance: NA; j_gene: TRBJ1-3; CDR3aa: CASSLDAVNKGNTIYF; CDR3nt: TGTGCCAGCAGCTTAGATGCGGTAAATAAGGGAAACACCATATATTTT
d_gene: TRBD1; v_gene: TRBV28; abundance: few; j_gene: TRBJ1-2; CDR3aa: CASSRREGAYGYTF; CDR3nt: TGTGCCAGCAGTCGTAGAGAGGGGGCCTATGGCTACACCTTC
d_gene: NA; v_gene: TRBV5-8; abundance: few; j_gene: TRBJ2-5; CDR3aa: CASSPPRPRETQYF; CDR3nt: TGTGCCAGCAGCCCTCCTCGCCCTCGGGAGACCCAGTACTTC
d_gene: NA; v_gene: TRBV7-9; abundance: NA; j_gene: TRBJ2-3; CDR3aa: CASSSAGHRDTQYF; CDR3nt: TGTGCCAGCAGCTCTGCAGGGCACAGGGATACGCAGTATTTT
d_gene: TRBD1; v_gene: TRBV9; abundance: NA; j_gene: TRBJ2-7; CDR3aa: CASSLGTGLGEQYF; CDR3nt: TGTGCCAGCAGCCTAGGGACAGGGCTGGGTGAGCAGTACTTC
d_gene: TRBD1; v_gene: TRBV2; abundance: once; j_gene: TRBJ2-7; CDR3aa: CASSRDSQTSSYEQYF; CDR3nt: TGTGCCAGCAGTCGGGACAGCCAAACGAGCTCCTACGAGCAGTACTTC
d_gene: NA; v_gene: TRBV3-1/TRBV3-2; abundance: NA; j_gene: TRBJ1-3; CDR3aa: CASSFDLDSGNTIYF; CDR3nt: TGTGCCAGCAGCTTTGACCTAGACTCTGGAAACACCATATATTTT
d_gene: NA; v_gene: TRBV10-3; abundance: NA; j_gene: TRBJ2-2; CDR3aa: CAISESAGSNTGELFF; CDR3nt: TGTGCCATCAGTGAGTCGGCGGGGTCGAACACCGGGGAGCTGTTTTTT
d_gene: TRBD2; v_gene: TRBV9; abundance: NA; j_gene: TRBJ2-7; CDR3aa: CASSVGLAGHLVGHEQYF; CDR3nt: TGTGCCAGCAGCGTAGGACTAGCGGGACACCTTGTAGGCCACGAGCAGTACTTC
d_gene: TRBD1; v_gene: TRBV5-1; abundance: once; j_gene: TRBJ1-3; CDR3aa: CASRSFSGTGGNTIYF; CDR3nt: TGCGCCAGCAGATCGTTTTCCGGGACAGGTGGAAACACCATATATTTT
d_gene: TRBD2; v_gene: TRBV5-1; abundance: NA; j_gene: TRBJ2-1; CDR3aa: CASTLAGAEQFF; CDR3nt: TGCGCCAGCACCCTAGCGGGAGCGGAGCAGTTCTTC
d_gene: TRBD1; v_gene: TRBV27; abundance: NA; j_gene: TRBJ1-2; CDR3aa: CASSLVGQGANYGYTF; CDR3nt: TGTGCCAGCAGTTTAGTCGGCCAGGGGGCTAACTATGGCTACACCTTC
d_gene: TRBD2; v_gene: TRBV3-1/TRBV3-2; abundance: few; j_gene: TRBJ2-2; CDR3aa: CASFPGLADDANTGELFF; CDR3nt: TGTGCCAGCTTTCCGGGACTAGCGGATGACGCGAACACCGGGGAGCTGTTTTTT
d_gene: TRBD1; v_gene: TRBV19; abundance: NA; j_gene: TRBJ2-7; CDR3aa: CASSSGQGKYF; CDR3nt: TGTGCCAGTAGTTCGGGACAGGGAAAGTACTTC
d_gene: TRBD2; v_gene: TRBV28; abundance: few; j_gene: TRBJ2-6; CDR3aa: CASSSPRTSGGPEANVLTF; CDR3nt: TGTGCCAGCAGTTCCCCCCGGACTAGCGGGGGGCCGGAGGCCAACGTCCTGACTTTC
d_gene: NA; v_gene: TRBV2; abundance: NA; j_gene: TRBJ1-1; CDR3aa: CASSGDGNTEAFF; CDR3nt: TGTGCCAGCAGCGGAGACGGGAACACTGAAGCTTTCTTT
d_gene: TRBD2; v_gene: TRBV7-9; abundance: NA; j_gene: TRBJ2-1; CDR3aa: CASSLGLAGNNEQFF; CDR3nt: TGTGCCAGCAGCTTAGGACTAGCGGGTAACAATGAGCAGTTCTTC
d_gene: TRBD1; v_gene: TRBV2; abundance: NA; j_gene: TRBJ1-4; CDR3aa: CASSGTGIEKLFF; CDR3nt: TGTGCCAGCAGTGGGACAGGGATAGAAAAACTGTTTTTT
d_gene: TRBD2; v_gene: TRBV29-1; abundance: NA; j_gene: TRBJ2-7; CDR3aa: CSVVGAKASGRREQYF; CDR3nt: TGCAGCGTTGTCGGGGCGAAGGCTAGCGGGAGAAGGGAGCAGTACTTC
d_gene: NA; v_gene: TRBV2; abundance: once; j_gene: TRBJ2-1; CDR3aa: CASSGTGDEQFF; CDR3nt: TGTGCCAGCAGCGGAACAGGAGATGAGCAGTTCTTC
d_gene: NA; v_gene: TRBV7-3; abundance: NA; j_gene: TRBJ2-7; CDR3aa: CASSQDSSYEQYF; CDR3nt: TGTGCCAGCAGCCAAGACTCCTCCTACGAGCAGTACTTC
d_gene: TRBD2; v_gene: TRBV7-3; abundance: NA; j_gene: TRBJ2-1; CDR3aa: CASSLGGLAGRNEQFF; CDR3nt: TGTGCCAGCAGCTTAGGGGGACTAGCGGGACGCAATGAGCAGTTCTTC
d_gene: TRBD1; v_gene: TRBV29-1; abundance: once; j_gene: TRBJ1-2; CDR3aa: CSVSDRGYGYTF; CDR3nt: TGCAGCGTTTCTGACAGGGGCTATGGCTACACCTTC
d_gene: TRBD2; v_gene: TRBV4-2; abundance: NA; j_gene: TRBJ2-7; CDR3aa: CASRELAGGPSYEQYF; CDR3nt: TGTGCCAGCCGAGAACTAGCGGGGGGCCCCTCCTACGAGCAGTACTTC
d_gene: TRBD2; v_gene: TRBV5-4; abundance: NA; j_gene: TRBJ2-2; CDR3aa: CASSGEGLAPTGELFF; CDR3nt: TGTGCCAGCAGCGGCGAGGGACTAGCGCCCACCGGGGAGCTGTTTTTT
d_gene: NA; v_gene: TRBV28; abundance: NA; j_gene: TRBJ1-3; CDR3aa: CASSLARGGNTIYF; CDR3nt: TGTGCCAGCAGTTTAGCTCGAGGAGGAAACACCATATATTTT
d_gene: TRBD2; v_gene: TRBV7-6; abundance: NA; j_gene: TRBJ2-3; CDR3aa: CASSPRTSGSDTQYF; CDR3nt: TGTGCCAGCAGCCCGAGGACTAGCGGGAGTGATACGCAGTATTTT
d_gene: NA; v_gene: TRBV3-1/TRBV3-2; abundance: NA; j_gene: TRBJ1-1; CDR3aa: CASSPGVGTEAFF; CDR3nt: TGTGCCAGCAGCCCCGGGGTGGGGACTGAAGCTTTCTTT
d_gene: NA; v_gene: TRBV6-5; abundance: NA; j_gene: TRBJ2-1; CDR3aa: CASSLQASSYNEQFF; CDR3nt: TGTGCCAGCAGTTTACAGGCTAGCTCCTACAATGAGCAGTTCTTC
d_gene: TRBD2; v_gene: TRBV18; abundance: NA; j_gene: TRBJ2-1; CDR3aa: CASSPNGGDYNEQFF; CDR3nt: TGTGCCAGCTCACCAAATGGGGGGGACTACAATGAGCAGTTCTTC
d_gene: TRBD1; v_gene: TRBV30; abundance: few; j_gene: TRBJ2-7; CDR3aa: CAWSRQGTYEQYF; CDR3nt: TGTGCCTGGAGCCGACAGGGGACCTACGAGCAGTACTTC
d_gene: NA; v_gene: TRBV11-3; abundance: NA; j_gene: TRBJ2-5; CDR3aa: CASSLGGLATQTQYF; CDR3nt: TGTGCCAGCAGCTTAGGTGGATTAGCGACCCAGACCCAGTACTTC
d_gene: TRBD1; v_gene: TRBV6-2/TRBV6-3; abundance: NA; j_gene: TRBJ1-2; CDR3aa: CASSLEGQPTTYTF; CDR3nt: TGTGCCAGCAGCCTTGAGGGACAGCCGACGACCTACACCTTC
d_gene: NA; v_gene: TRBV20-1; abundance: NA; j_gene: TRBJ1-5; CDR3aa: CSASYSNQPQHF; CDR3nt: TGCAGTGCTAGTTATAGCAATCAGCCCCAGCATTTT
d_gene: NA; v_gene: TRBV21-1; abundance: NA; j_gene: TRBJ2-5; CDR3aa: CASSKEGSRPWRETQYF; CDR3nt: TGTGCCAGCAGCAAAGAAGGTTCGAGACCCTGGAGGGAGACCCAGTACTTC
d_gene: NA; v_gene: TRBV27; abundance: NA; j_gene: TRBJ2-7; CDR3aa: CASSPLGRSTYEQYF; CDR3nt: TGTGCCAGCAGCCCCTTGGGGAGGAGTACCTACGAGCAGTACTTC
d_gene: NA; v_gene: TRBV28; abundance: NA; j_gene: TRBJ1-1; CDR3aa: CASSITPYTEAFF; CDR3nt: TGTGCCAGCAGTATAACACCCTACACTGAAGCTTTCTTT
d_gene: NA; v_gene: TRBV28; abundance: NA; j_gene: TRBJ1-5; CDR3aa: CASSFGGAGNQPQHF; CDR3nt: TGTGCCAGCAGTTTTGGGGGGGCGGGCAATCAGCCCCAGCATTTT
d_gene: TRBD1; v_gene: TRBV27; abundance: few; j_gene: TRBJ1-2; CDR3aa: CASSTTGGRGYTF; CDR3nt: TGTGCCAGCAGTACGACAGGGGGTCGTGGCTACACCTTC
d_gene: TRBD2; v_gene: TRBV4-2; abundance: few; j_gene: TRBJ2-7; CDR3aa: CASSPGASGRVYEQYF; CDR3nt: TGTGCCAGCAGCCCAGGGGCTAGCGGGAGGGTGTACGAGCAGTACTTC
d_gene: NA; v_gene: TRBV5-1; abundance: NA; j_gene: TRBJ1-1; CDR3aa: CASSLVGAVNTEAFF; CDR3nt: TGCGCCAGCAGCTTGGTAGGGGCAGTGAACACTGAAGCTTTCTTT
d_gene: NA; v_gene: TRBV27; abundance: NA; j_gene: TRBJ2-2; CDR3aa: CASRLGTAVSKYAGELFF; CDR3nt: TGTGCCAGCAGGCTGGGGACTGCCGTCTCCAAATACGCCGGGGAGCTGTTTTTT
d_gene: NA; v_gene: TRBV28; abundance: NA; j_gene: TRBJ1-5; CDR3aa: CASSLLQFGQPQHF; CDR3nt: TGTGCCAGCAGTTTGCTTCAATTCGGTCAGCCCCAGCATTTT
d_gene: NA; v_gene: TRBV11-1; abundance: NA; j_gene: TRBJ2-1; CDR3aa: CASSSPPSYNEQFF; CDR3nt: TGTGCCAGCAGCTCTCCCCCCTCCTACAATGAGCAGTTCTTC
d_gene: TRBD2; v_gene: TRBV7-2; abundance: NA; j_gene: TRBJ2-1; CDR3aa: CASSSTSGTSSYNEQFF; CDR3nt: TGTGCCAGCAGCTCGACTAGCGGAACGAGCTCCTACAATGAGCAGTTCTTC
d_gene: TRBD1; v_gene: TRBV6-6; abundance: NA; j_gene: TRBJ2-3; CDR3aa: CASSGRQGEADTQYF; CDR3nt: TGTGCCAGCAGCGGTAGACAGGGGGAGGCAGATACGCAGTATTTT
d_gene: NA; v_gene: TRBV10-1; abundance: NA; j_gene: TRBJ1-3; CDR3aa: CASSAAGFRNTIYF; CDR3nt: TGCGCCAGCAGTGCAGCCGGGTTTCGAAACACCATATATTTT
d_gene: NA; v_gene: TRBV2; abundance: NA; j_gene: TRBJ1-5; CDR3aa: CASSLTVDQPQHF; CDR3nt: TGTGCCAGCAGTCTTACAGTAGATCAGCCCCAGCATTTT
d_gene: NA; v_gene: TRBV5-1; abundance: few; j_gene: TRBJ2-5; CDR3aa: CASRASVQETQYF; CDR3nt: TGCGCCAGCAGGGCTAGCGTTCAAGAGACCCAGTACTTC